This T cell receptor beta chain was sequenced in a study of blood T cell repertoires in COVID-19. About the study: There were acute and convalescent COVID-19 samples, and they came from the United States, Italy and Spain. The analysed material was cDNA or gDNA that came from T cells, B-cell-depleted T cells, or PBMCs.

This CDR3 has 13 residues. The ends were cut back, 6 bases at V and 2 bases at J, with 10 bases in the middle. Per the authors' pipeline: Reference gene primer amplification yielded estimated nucleated cell counts. Profiled with immunoSEQ multiplex PCR; TCRdb holds only in-frame clones, not every one. The V and J calls and clone size come from that table; D and trimming were worked out from the DNA. Counted here are 150,000 to 200,000 clones, about four fifths occurring once; the ten biggest clones make up around 2.1%. The TCR sequence derives from an elderly woman with acute or convalescent COVID-19. The specimen sequenced was peripheral blood. The J gene is TRBJ1-1, the V gene TRBV12-3 or TRBV12-4, with D maybe TRBD1 (5 bases). DNA of the CDR3: TGTGCCAGCAGCCTCGGGGGAAACACTGAAGCTTTCTTT. It yields the protein CASSLGGNTEAFF.